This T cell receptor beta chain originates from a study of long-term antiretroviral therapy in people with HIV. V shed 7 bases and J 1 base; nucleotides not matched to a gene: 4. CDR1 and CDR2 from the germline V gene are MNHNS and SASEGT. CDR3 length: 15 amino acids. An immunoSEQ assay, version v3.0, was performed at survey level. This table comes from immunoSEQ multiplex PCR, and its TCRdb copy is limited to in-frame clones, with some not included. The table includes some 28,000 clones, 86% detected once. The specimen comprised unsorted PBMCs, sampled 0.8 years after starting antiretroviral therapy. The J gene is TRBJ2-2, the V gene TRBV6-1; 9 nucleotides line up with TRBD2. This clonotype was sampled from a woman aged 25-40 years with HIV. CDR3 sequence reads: CASKAGGLNTGELFF. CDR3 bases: TGTGCCAGCAAAGCGGGGGGCCTGAACACCGGGGAGCTGTTTTTT.